Shown below are 20 T cell receptor beta chains from a single sample sequenced in a study of blood T cell repertoires in COVID-19. Profiled with immunoSEQ multiplex PCR; TCRdb holds only in-frame clones, not every one. The sample has approximately 180,000 clones; approximately 79% are singletons. Sequencing was done on a sample of PBMCs or T cells enriched from blood (not recorded which). The receptors derive from a woman in her sixties with acute COVID-19.

This chain uses TRBV27 with TRBJ1-2; D gene uncertain. This CDR3 contains 16 residues. V lost 8 bases and J lost 8, with 27 bases in between. Per germline, CDR1 MNHEY and CDR2 SMNVEV (reference sequence). This CDR3 reads CASSMKEDPNPIGYTF. CDR3 DNA: TGTGCCAGCTCCATGAAAGAGGATCCCAACCCTATCGGCTACACCTTC.

The J gene is TRBJ2-1, the V gene TRBV19; 7 bases line up with TRBD1. This CDR3 region has 14 residues. Germline assignment: CDR1 LNHDA and CDR2 SQIVND (reference sequence). V gave up 6 bases and J gave up 4 bases; unmatched junction bases: 6. This chain's CDR3 is CASSVQGWYNEQFF. As DNA, the CDR3 is TGTGCCAGTAGCGTACAGGGGTGGTACAATGAGCAGTTCTTC.

The chain uses TRBV18 and TRBJ1-3; D gene unclear. The germline gives CDR1 KGHSH, CDR2 LQKENI. CDR3 length equals 15 residues. The V end lost 0 bases, the J end lost 4 bases, and 10 bases lay between the germline ends. The CDR3 region is CASSPPRQNGNTIYF. The CDR3 DNA sequence: TGTGCCAGCTCACCACCAAGACAAAACGGAAACACCATATATTTT.

The rearrangement joins TRBV3-1 (or the pseudogene TRBV3-2) to TRBJ2-7; 7 positions agree with TRBD1. Losses at the gene ends were 2 bases for V and 3 bases for J; bases not matched to a gene: 13. The germline CDR1 and CDR2 sequences are LGHDT and YNNKEL (reference sequence). The CDR3 sequence is 17 residues long. CDR3 loop: CASSQSGGQGFVYEQYV. The DNA for the CDR3 is TGTGCCAGCAGCCAATCAGGGGGTCAGGGGTTCGTCTACGAGCAGTACGTC.

This chain uses TRBV15 with TRBJ1-5; TRBD1 agrees at 12 bases. Trimming removed 5 bases from V and 2 bases from J; junction bases left unmatched: 4. Germline values: CDR1 LNHNV, CDR2 YYDKDF (reference sequence). The CDR3 loop spans 16 amino acids. CDR3 loop: CATSPGTGGGNQPQHF. The CDR3 nucleotides read TGTGCCACCAGCCCTGGGACAGGGGGCGGCAATCAGCCCCAGCATTTT.

The rearrangement joins TRBV27 to TRBJ2-7; TRBD1 is a possible D gene (5 bases). CDR1 is MNHEY, CDR2 SMNVEV, per germline (reference sequence). The CDR3 runs 13 residues. The germline V and J ends were trimmed by 4 bases and 1 base, with 8 bases remaining between them. The CDR3: CASSSSGSYEQYF. The CDR3 coding sequence is TGTGCCAGCAGTTCCTCAGGGTCCTACGAGCAGTACTTC.

The rearrangement links TRBV30 to TRBJ2-2; 7 bases fit TRBD1. Unmatched junction bases numbered 11, after V lost 6 bases and J lost 4 bases. The CDR3 contains 15 residues. The germline CDR1 and CDR2 sequences are GTSNPN and SVGIG (reference sequence). CDR3 region: CACPLLGQVTGELFF. Here the CDR3 DNA reads TGTGCCTGTCCCTTACTCGGACAGGTCACCGGGGAGCTGTTTTTT.

The V call is TRBV7-9, the J call TRBJ2-2, with no clear D. CDR1 and CDR2 (germline): SEHNR, FQNEAQ (reference sequence). The V end was cut by 3 bases, the J end by 3 bases, with 8 bases between. The CDR3 length is 14 residues. The CDR3 region has the DNA TGTGCCAGCAGCTTCAGACAAGACACCGGGGAGCTGTTTTTT. This gives the protein CASSFRQDTGELFF.

The chain uses TRBV24-1 and TRBJ2-3; weak D call: TRBD1 (6 bases). Trimming cost V 6 bases and J 7 bases, with 13 bases left between them. Looked up from germline, CDR1 is KGHDR and CDR2 is SFDVKD. The CDR3 runs 13 residues. The CDR3 DNA is TGTGCCACCAGTACCTCCGGGACACATACGCAGTATTTT. Its translation: CATSTSGTHTQYF.

V usage is TRBV19 and J usage is TRBJ2-3; TRBD2 matches 14 bases. Germline V lookup: CDR1 LNHDA, CDR2 SQIVND (reference sequence). Trimming at V came to 4 bases and at J to 5 bases, leaving 5 bases not matched to a gene. The CDR3 sequence is 16 residues long. The CDR3 spells CASSRGLAGVGDTQYF. The DNA for the CDR3 is TGTGCCAGTAGTAGGGGACTAGCGGGGGTGGGAGATACGCAGTATTTT. The full variable domain, its missing parts supplied by reference TRBV19 and TRBJ2-3, is DGGITQSPKYLFRKEGQNVTLSCEQNLNHDAMYWYRQDPGQGLRLIYYSQIVNDFQKGDIAEGYSVSREKKESFPLTVTSAQKNPTAFYLCASSRGLAGVGDTQYFGPGTRLTVL.

The chain joins TRBV5-1 to TRBJ1-2; the D gene is possibly TRBD1 (5 bases). This CDR3 comprises 13 residues. Trimming left V 4 bases short and J 1 base short, with 8 bases between. Per the germline V gene, CDR1 is SGHRS and CDR2 is YFSETQ. In DNA form, the CDR3 reads TGCGCCAGCAGCCTCGACAGTAACTATGGCTACACCTTC. This codes for CASSLDSNYGYTF.

The chain couples TRBV12-3 or TRBV12-4 to TRBJ1-1; a weak D match, TRBD1 (6 bases). This CDR3 spans 13 amino acids. V lost 3 bases and J 5 bases, leaving 10 bases between the germline ends. The CDR3 is CASSLQGRTEAFF. Written as DNA, the CDR3 is TGTGCCAGCAGTTTGCAGGGGAGAACTGAAGCTTTCTTT.

V and J are TRBV6-5 and TRBJ2-3; 7 nucleotides agree with TRBD2. Germline CDR1 and CDR2: MNHEY and SVGAGI. The length of the CDR3 is 15 residues. V gave up 6 bases and J gave up 5 bases; unmatched junction bases: 11. The CDR3 coding sequence is TGTGCCAGCAGGATGACTAGCCGTGAGGGAGATACGCAGTATTTT. As protein: CASRMTSREGDTQYF.

This chain joins TRBV19 and TRBJ1-6; the match to TRBD1 covers 7 bases. The V segment lost 10 bases and the J segment 13 bases; nucleotides outside the gene matches: 16. This CDR3 is 14 amino acids long. In germline, CDR1 is LNHDA, CDR2 SQIVND (reference sequence). As DNA, the CDR3 is TGTGCCACCACGGGGGCAGGGGGTCCTGAGCCCCTCCACTTT. Translated: CATTGAGGPEPLHF.

Points on this clone: The junction does not match germline at one end; this may be a read error. The V gene is TRBV11-3, the J gene TRBJ2-4, with 16 nucleotides matching TRBD2. The CDR3 is 13 amino acids. Germline values: CDR1 SGHNT, CDR2 YENEEA. The CDR3 DNA follows: TGTGCCAGCAGCCTGGGACTAGCGGGGGGGATGCACTTC. This encodes CASSLGLAGGMHF.

The V and J genes are TRBV5-1 and TRBJ2-1; TRBD1 matches 11 bases. Trimming removed 3 bases from V and 2 bases from J; junction bases left unmatched: 4. Germline V CDR1 and CDR2: SGHRS, YFSETQ. This CDR3 spans 16 amino acids. CDR3 amino acids: CASSSGQGAPYNEQFF. CDR3 DNA: TGCGCCAGCAGCTCTGGACAGGGGGCCCCCTACAATGAGCAGTTCTTC.

The chain couples TRBV7-9 to TRBJ2-5, with D tentatively TRBD2 (7 bases). Germline V gives CDR1 SEHNR, CDR2 FQNEAQ (reference sequence). Trimming shortened V by 0 bases and J by 5 bases, and 16 bases separated the two germline ends. CDR3 length: 16 amino acids. CDR3 DNA: TGTGCCAGCAGCTTAGCGGGAGGGGGAAGCAGCGAGACCCAGTACTTC. Encoded protein: CASSLAGGGSSETQYF.

This sequence joins TRBV2 and TRBJ2-7; perhaps TRBD2 as D (6 bases). Germline values: CDR1 SNHLY, CDR2 FYNNEI. The CDR3 totals 13 residues. The V end was cut by 7 bases, the J end by 5 bases, with 15 bases between. CDR3 DNA sequence: TGTGCCAGCACCGAGGAGGGTTGGGACGAGCAGTACTTC. This codes for CASTEEGWDEQYF.

The rearrangement links TRBV5-4 to TRBJ2-2; the match to TRBD2 covers 9 bases. This CDR3 comprises 16 residues. Trimming removed 2 bases from V and 5 bases from J; junction bases left unmatched: 7. Germline values: CDR1 SGHNT, CDR2 YYREEE (reference sequence). CDR3 DNA: TGTGCCAGCAGCTTCGCGGGAGGGCCAGGGACCGGGGAGCTGTTTTTT. Its protein is CASSFAGGPGTGELFF.

The J gene is TRBJ1-5, the V gene TRBV15, with D possibly matching TRBD1 (5 bases). The V gene lost 3 bases and the J gene lost 3 bases, with 12 bases spanning the gap. This CDR3 has 15 residues. Looked up from germline, CDR1 is LNHNV and CDR2 is YYDKDF (reference sequence). The CDR3 region is CATSRLDSANQPQHF. CDR3 DNA sequence: TGTGCCACCAGCAGGCTCGACAGCGCCAATCAGCCCCAGCATTTT.